Detailed here is one T cell receptor beta chain. The data originate from a study of blood T cell repertoires in COVID-19. Overall study: T cells, B-cell-depleted T cells, or PBMCs provided the cDNA or gDNA that served as material.

This study enrolled people aged 18 to 89 from 24 US geographic areas. In the original analysis: Amplification from reference gene primers served as the basis for estimated nucleated cell counts. The data were produced by immunoSEQ multiplex PCR, yet TCRdb's version contains in-frame clones alone and is incomplete. For V, J and clone size, that table is used; D and trimming come from the DNA. This table holds approximately 300,000 clones, 85% to 90% found once. Trimming removed 0 bases from V and 6 bases from J, with 14 bases in between. Germline loops: CDR1 LGHDT, CDR2 YNNKEL (reference sequence). This CDR3 comprises 15 residues.

The rearrangement joins TRBV3-1 (or the pseudogene TRBV3-2) to TRBJ1-2; D is ambiguous. This TCR derives from a woman aged 18-35 years who had recovered from COVID-19. Sequencing used PBMCs or T cells enriched from blood (not recorded which). This CDR3 reads CASSQEPGSHNGYTF. DNA for the CDR3: TGTGCCAGCAGCCAAGAACCAGGCAGCCATAATGGCTACACCTTC.